Listed here is a single T cell receptor beta chain. Intraepithelial and lamina propria lymphocytes were released after the graft tissue was processed. TCRdb's copy holds only in-frame clones and misses some; the assay was immunoSEQ multiplex PCR. The sample lists under 75,000 clones, roughly 90% occurring once. Germline V gene sequence: CDR1 SGHNT, CDR2 YENEEA. This CDR3 region has 17 residues. V lost 0 bases and J 0 bases, leaving 12 bases between the germline ends. This entry comes from a study of graft-versus-host responses after intestinal transplantation. V is TRBV11-3 and J is TRBJ1-3; no clear D gene. Sequencing was performed on ileum tissue, taken more than 350 days after transplant. The receptor was derived from a human patient who received an intestinal transplant, so some T cells may come from the graft donor. This CDR3 is CASSLDHGRSSGNTIYF. DNA of the CDR3: TGTGCCAGCAGCTTAGATCACGGACGGAGCTCTGGAAACACCATATATTTT.